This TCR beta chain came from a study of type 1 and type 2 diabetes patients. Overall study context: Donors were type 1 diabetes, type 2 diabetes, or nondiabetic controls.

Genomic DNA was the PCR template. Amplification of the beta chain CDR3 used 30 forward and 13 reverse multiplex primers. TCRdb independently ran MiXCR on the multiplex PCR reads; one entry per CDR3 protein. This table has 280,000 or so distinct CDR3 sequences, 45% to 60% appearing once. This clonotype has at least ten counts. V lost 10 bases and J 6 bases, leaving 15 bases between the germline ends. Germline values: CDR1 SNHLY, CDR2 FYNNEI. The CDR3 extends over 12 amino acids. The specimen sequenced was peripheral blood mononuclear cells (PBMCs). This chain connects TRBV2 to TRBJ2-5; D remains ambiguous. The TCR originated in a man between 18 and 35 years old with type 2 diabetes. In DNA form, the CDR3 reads TGTGCCACATCACTGGGCTGGCAGACCCAGTACTTC. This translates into CATSLGWQTQYF.